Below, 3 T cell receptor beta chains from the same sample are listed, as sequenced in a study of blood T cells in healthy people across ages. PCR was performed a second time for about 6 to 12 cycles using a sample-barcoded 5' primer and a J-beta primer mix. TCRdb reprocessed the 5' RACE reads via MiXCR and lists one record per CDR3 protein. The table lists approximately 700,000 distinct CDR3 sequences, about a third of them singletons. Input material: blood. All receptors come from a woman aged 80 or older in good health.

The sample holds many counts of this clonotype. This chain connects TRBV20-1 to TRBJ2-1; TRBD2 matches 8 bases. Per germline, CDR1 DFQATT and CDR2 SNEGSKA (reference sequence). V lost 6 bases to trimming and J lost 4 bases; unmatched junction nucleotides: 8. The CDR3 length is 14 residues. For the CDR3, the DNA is TGCAGTGCCACCCCGGGGGGGATATACAATGAGCAGTTCTTC. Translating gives CSATPGGIYNEQFF.

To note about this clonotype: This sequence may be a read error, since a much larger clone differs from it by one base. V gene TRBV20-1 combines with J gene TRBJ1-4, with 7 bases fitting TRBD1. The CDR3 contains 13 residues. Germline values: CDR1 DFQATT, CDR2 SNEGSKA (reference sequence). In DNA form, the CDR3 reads TGCAGTGTTAGGGGCGGACAGGCCGCAAAACGGTTTTTT. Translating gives CSVRGGQAAKRFF.

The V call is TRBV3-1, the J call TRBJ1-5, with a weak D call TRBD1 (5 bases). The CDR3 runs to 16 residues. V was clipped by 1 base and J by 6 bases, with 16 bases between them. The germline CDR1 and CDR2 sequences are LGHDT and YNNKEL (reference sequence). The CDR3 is CASSQGGRDVGQPQHF. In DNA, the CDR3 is TGTGCCAGCAGCCAAGGGGGGAGGGACGTGGGTCAGCCCCAGCATTTT. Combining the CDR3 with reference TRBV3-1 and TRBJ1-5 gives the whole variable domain DTAVSQTPKYLVTQMGNDKSIKCEQNLGHDTMYWYKQDSKKFLKIMFSYNNKELIINETVPNRFSPKSPDKAHLNLHINSLELGDSAVYFCASSQGGRDVGQPQHFGDGTRLSIL.